These 18 T cell receptor beta chains originate from one sample sequenced in a study of graft-versus-host responses after intestinal transplantation. For these TCRs, the target antigens are not known. Measured with immunoSEQ multiplex PCR; TCRdb has only the in-frame clones, and not every one. The table shows 25,000 to 35,000 clones, with about 80% occurring only once. Specimen: unstimulated CD8+ T cells sorted from spleen or lymph node cells, collected before intestinal transplant. The receptors originated from a human donor who received an intestinal transplant.

This chain connects TRBV7-6 to TRBJ2-7, with TRBD2 identical over 8 bases. Germline trimming cut 0 bases from V and 5 bases from J; bases unmatched to any gene: 12. CDR3 size: 17 residues. CDR1 is SGHVS and CDR2 is FNYEAQ in the germline V gene. The CDR3 sequence is CASSLAPREGLRNEQYF. CDR3 bases: TGTGCCAGCAGCTTAGCCCCACGGGAGGGCCTAAGGAACGAGCAGTACTTC.

The V call is TRBV4-2, the J call TRBJ2-3, with 7 bases fitting TRBD2. The CDR3 covers 17 residues. The ends lost 1 base at V and 4 bases at J; junction bases unmatched: 11. Germline V gives CDR1 LGHNA, CDR2 YNFKEQ. As DNA, the CDR3 is TGTGCCAGCAGCCAAGTAGGCGCGGGAGCTGGGGCAGATACGCAGTATTTT. Translated: CASSQVGAGAGADTQYF.

The rearrangement links TRBV27 to TRBJ1-5; unclear D gene. V shed 5 bases and J shed 3 bases, with 11 bases lying between them. Germline CDR1 MNHEY, CDR2 SMNVEV (reference sequence). CDR3 length equals 14 residues. DNA for the CDR3: TGTGCCAGCAGTCTAAATAGATACAATCAGCCCCAGCATTTT. This sequence encodes CASSLNRYNQPQHF.

By share of the sample, this clone is medium-sized (0.01 to 0.1%). The CDR3 DNA is TGTGCCAGCGCCCGAGGGACAGCTAGCACAGATACGCAGTATTTT. The encoded protein is CASARGTASTDTQYF. The V gene is TRBV2, the J gene TRBJ2-3, with 7 bases that match TRBD1. Germline V gives CDR1 SNHLY, CDR2 FYNNEI. CDR3 size: 15 residues. The trim removed 8 bases at V and 0 bases at J, leaving 8 bases unmatched.

The chain is built from TRBV11-2 and TRBJ2-7; the D is unclear. Germline values: CDR1 SGHAT, CDR2 FQNNGV. V lost 1 base, J lost 5 bases, and 9 bases lay in between. The CDR3 length is 13 residues. In DNA form, the CDR3 reads TGTGCCAGCAGCTTAGCCCCCACAGACGAGCAGTACTTC. This translates into CASSLAPTDEQYF.

V usage is TRBV15 and J usage is TRBJ2-2, with 7 positions matching TRBD1. Germline CDR1 is LNHNV and CDR2 is YYDKDF (reference sequence). The CDR3 consists of 14 residues. The V segment lost 8 bases and the J segment 2 bases; nucleotides outside the gene matches: 5. CDR3 in DNA: TGTGCCACCCTGACAGGGACCAACACCGGGGAGCTGTTTTTT. Protein sequence: CATLTGTNTGELFF.

The chain uses TRBV4-1 and TRBJ2-3, with 8 bases matching TRBD2. Per germline, CDR1 MGHRA and CDR2 YSYEKL. The V and J ends lost 3 bases and 0 bases, in that order; junction bases with no gene match: 14. CDR3 length equals 19 residues. CDR3 coding DNA: TGCGCCAGCAGCCACCCCCGGGCGGGGGGCCCCCTTAGCACAGATACGCAGTATTTT. This encodes CASSHPRAGGPLSTDTQYF.

V usage is TRBV28 and J usage is TRBJ2-4; TRBD2 is a possible D gene (7 bases). This CDR3 is built from 13 residues. The germline V gene has CDR1 MDHEN and CDR2 SYDVKM. V dropped 6 bases and J dropped 8 bases, with 14 bases sitting between them. This CDR3 is CASRERGAHIQYF. The CDR3, as DNA: TGTGCCAGCAGAGAACGGGGGGCCCACATTCAGTACTTC. The full variable domain, its missing parts supplied by reference TRBV28 and TRBJ2-4, is DVKVTQSSRYLVKRTGEKVFLECVQDMDHENMFWYRQDPGLGLRLIYFSYDVKMKEKGDIPEGYSVSREKKERFSLILESASTNQTSMYLCASRERGAHIQYFGAGTRLSVL.

Points on this clone: The sample carries other DNA sequences with the same CDR3. The chain recombines TRBV5-1 with TRBJ1-1; unclear D gene. CDR3 length equals 13 residues. V shed 2 bases and J shed 1 base, with 6 bases lying between them. Germline CDR1 and CDR2: SGHRS and YFSETQ. CDR3 amino acids: CASSLGGNTEAFF. The CDR3 DNA reads as TGCGCCAGCAGCTTAGGCGGGAACACTGAAGCTTTCTTT.

This sequence joins TRBV7-6 and TRBJ1-2; 8 bases are a match to TRBD1. Germline CDR1 is SGHVS and CDR2 is FNYEAQ. V was clipped by 2 bases and J by 6 bases; unmatched bases: 17. The CDR3 covers 18 residues. CDR3 protein: CASSLTVGEGQGVNGYTF. In DNA, the CDR3 is TGTGCCAGCAGCTTAACTGTTGGGGAAGGACAGGGTGTTAATGGCTACACCTTC.

The chain carries TRBV7-8 and TRBJ1-1; 9 nucleotides line up with TRBD1. CDR3 length: 14 residues. The germline gives CDR1 SGHVS, CDR2 FQNEAQ. Trimming at V came to 6 bases and at J to 3 bases, leaving 5 bases not matched to a gene. The CDR3, as DNA: TGTGCCAGCAGACGGACAGGGGATGACACTGAAGCTTTCTTT. As protein: CASRRTGDDTEAFF.

This clone was found once. This rearrangement joins TRBV7-9 to TRBJ1-2; D remains ambiguous. V was shortened by 5 bases and J by 8 bases, with 15 bases between the two germline ends. Germline V gene sequence: CDR1 SEHNR, CDR2 FQNEAQ (reference sequence). The length of the CDR3 is 13 residues. The CDR3 protein is CASSTGKKKGYTF. The CDR3 DNA sequence: TGTGCCAGCAGCACCGGGAAAAAGAAAGGCTACACCTTC.

This chain connects TRBV7-9 to TRBJ2-7, with TRBD1 identical over 7 bases. Germline lookup yields CDR1 SEHNR and CDR2 FQNEAQ (reference sequence). The V and J ends lost 1 base and 7 bases, in that order; junction bases with no gene match: 13. CDR3 size: 16 residues. In nucleotides, the CDR3 is TGTGCCAGCAGCTTAGGATATAGGGGGCTCCAGGGGGAGCAGTACTTC. Amino acid sequence: CASSLGYRGLQGEQYF.

The V gene is TRBV28, the J gene TRBJ2-7; 11 bases align to TRBD1. The trim removed 5 bases at V and 0 bases at J, leaving 6 bases unmatched. The germline gives CDR1 MDHEN, CDR2 SYDVKM. This CDR3 is 16 amino acids long. For the CDR3, the DNA is TGTGCCAGCAGTCCGGGGGACAGGGGGAGCTCCTACGAGCAGTACTTC. It yields the protein CASSPGDRGSSYEQYF.

V gene TRBV7-6 combines with J gene TRBJ2-5; weak D call: TRBD2 (6 bases). The tail of the sequence fits TRBJ2-7 better, so the J call may be wrong. This CDR3 contains 15 residues. Germline V lookup: CDR1 SGHVS, CDR2 FNYEAQ. CDR3 in DNA: TGTGCCAGCAGCGCGCACCGGGACTCGGCCTACGAGCAGTACTTC. It encodes CASSAHRDSAYEQYF.

The chain recombines TRBV30 with TRBJ2-3; D not certain. The V and J ends lost 0 bases and 0 bases respectively, with 7 bases between them. The CDR3 loop spans 14 amino acids. Germline CDR1 reads GTSNPN; CDR2 reads SVGIG (reference sequence). The CDR3 loop is CAWSVARSTDTQYF. The DNA of the CDR3 is TGTGCCTGGAGTGTGGCTAGAAGCACAGATACGCAGTATTTT.

The rearrangement joins TRBV2 to TRBJ2-1; tentative D call: TRBD2 (6 bases). Germline V CDR1 and CDR2: SNHLY, FYNNEI. The CDR3 extends over 12 amino acids. V was shortened by 8 bases and J by 6 bases, with 11 bases between the two germline ends. CDR3 nucleotides: TGTGCCAGCCGGAGGGTAGCCAATGAGCAGTTCTTC. Translated: CASRRVANEQFF.

V is TRBV28 and J is TRBJ2-5; D not certain. The germline V gene has CDR1 MDHEN and CDR2 SYDVKM. The CDR3 length is 14 residues. Trimming took off 3 bases at V and 1 base at J, with 9 bases between the two ends. The DNA of the CDR3 is TGTGCCAGCAGTTTCGGCGGCGGCCAAGAGACCCAGTACTTC. It is translated as CASSFGGGQETQYF.